This TCR beta chain was profiled in a study of blood T cell repertoires in COVID-19. As for the study in general: T cells, B-cell-depleted T cells, or PBMCs supplied cDNA or gDNA.

The ends lost 4 bases at V and 3 bases at J; junction bases unmatched: 1. Germline CDR1 reads LGHDT; CDR2 reads YNNKEL (reference sequence). This CDR3 contains 13 residues. Authors' methods: Reference gene primers were amplified, and this amplification served to estimate nucleated cell counts. Some clones are missing from TCRdb's copy, which holds only in-frame ones; the method was immunoSEQ multiplex PCR. Clone size and the V and J calls come from that table; the DNA yielded D and trimming. The table has some 270,000 clones, 84% seen once; the top ten hold roughly 1.4%. The gene calls are TRBV3-1 (or the pseudogene TRBV3-2) and TRBJ2-7; 9 bases match TRBD1. The source is a woman aged 40 to 50 who had recovered from COVID-19. Specimen: peripheral blood. CDR3 sequence (DNA): TGTGCCAGCAGCCTGGGACAGGGCTACGAGCAGTACTTC. It specifies CASSLGQGYEQYF.